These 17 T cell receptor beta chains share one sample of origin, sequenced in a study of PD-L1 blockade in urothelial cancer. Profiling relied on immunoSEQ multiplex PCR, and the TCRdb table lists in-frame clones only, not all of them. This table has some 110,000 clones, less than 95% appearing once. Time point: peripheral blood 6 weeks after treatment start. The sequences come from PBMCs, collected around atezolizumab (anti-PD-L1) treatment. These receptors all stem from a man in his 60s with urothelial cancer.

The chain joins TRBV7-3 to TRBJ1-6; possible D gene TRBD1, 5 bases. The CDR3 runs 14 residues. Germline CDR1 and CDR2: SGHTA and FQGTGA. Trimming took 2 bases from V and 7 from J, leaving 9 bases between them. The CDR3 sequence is CASSLLGVNSPLHF. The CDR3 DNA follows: TGTGCCAGCAGCTTACTAGGGGTCAATTCACCCCTCCACTTT. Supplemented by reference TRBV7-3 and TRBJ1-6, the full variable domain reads GAGVSQTPSNKVTEKGKYVELRCDPISGHTALYWYRQSLGQGPEFLIYFQGTGAADDSGLPNDRFFAVRPEGSVSTLKIQRTERGDSAVYLCASSLLGVNSPLHFGNGTRLTVT.

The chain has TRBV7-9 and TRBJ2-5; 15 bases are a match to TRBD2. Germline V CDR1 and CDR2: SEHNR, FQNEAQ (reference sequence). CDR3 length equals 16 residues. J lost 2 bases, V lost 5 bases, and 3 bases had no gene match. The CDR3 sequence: CASSPGLAGGQETQYF. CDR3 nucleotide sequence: TGTGCCAGCAGCCCGGGACTAGCGGGAGGACAAGAGACCCAGTACTTC.

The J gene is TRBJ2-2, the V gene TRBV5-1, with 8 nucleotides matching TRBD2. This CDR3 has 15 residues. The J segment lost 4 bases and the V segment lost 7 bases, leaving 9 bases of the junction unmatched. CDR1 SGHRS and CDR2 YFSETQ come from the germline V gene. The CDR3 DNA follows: TGCGCCAGCGAATCGGCGGGGGGCTCCACCGGGGAGCTGTTTTTT. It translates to CASESAGGSTGELFF. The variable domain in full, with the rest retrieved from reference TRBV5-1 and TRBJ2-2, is KAGVTQTPRYLIKTRGQQVTLSCSPISGHRSVSWYQQTPGQGLQFLFEYFSETQRNKGNFPGRFSGRQFSNSRSEMNVSTLELGDSALYLCASESAGGSTGELFFGEGSRLTVL.

The CDR3 bases are TGTGCCAGCAGCCAAGGACACTACGAGCAGTACTTC. This encodes CASSQGHYEQYF. This rearrangement joins TRBV7-2 to TRBJ2-7, with D maybe TRBD1 (5 bases). Germline-derived CDR1 and CDR2 are SGHTA and FQGNSA. Trimming took off 5 bases at V and 3 bases at J, with 8 bases between the two ends. This CDR3 comprises 12 residues.

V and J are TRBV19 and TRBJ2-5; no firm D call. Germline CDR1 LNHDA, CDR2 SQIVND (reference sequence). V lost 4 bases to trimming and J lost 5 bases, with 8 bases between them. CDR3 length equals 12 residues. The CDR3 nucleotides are TGTGCCAGTAGTACCCTGAGGGAGACCCAGTACTTC. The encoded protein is CASSTLRETQYF.

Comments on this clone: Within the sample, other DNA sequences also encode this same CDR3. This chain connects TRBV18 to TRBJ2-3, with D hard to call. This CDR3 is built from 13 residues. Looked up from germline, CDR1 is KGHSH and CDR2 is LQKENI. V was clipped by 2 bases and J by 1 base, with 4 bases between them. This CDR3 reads CASSPSRTDTQYF. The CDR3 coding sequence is TGTGCCAGCTCACCAAGCCGCACAGATACGCAGTATTTT.

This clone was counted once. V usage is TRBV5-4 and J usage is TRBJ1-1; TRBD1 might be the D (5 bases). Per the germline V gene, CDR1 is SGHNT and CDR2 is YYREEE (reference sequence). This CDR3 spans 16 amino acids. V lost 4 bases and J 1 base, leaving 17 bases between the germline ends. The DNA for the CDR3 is TGTGCCAGCAGCAGCGGGAGGGTGGGGGGGAACACTGAAGCTTTCTTT. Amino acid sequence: CASSSGRVGGNTEAFF.

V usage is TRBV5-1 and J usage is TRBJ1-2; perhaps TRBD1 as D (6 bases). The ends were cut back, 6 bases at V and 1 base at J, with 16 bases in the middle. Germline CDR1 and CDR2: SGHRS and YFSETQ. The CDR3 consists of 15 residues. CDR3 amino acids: CASTPEGGDNYGYTF. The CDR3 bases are TGCGCCAGCACTCCCGAGGGGGGGGATAACTATGGCTACACCTTC.

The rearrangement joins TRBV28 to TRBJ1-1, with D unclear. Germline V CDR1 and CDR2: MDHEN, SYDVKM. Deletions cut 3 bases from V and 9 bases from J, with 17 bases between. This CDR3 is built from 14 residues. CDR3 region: CASSLQANPQKAFF. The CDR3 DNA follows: TGTGCCAGCAGTTTGCAGGCAAACCCTCAGAAAGCTTTCTTT.

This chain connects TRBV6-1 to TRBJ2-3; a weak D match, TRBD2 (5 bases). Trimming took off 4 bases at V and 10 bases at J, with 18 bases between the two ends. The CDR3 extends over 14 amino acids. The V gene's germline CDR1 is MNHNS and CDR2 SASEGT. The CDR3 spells CASSGLPTSIAQYF. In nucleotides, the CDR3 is TGTGCCAGCAGTGGTCTCCCCACTAGTATCGCGCAGTATTTT.

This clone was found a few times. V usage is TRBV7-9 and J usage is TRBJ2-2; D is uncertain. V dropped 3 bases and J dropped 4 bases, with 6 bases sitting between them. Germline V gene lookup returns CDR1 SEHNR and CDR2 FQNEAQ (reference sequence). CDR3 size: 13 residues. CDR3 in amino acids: CASSFLSTGELFF. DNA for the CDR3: TGTGCCAGCAGCTTTCTTTCCACCGGGGAGCTGTTTTTT.

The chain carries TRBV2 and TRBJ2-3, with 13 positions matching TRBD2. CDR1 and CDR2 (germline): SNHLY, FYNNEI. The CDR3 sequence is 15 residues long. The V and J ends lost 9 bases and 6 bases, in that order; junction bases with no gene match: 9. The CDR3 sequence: CASGLGLAGPDTQYF. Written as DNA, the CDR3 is TGTGCCAGTGGTCTGGGACTAGCGGGGCCGGATACGCAGTATTTT.

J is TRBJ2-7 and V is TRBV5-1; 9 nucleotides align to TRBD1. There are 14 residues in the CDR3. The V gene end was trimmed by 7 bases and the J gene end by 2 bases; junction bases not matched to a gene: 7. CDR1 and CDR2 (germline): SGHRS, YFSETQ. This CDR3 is CASALGDRAYEQYF. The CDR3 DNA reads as TGCGCCAGCGCCCTCGGGGACAGGGCCTACGAGCAGTACTTC. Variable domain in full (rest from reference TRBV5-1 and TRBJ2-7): KAGVTQTPRYLIKTRGQQVTLSCSPISGHRSVSWYQQTPGQGLQFLFEYFSETQRNKGNFPGRFSGRQFSNSRSEMNVSTLELGDSALYLCASALGDRAYEQYFGPGTRLTVT.

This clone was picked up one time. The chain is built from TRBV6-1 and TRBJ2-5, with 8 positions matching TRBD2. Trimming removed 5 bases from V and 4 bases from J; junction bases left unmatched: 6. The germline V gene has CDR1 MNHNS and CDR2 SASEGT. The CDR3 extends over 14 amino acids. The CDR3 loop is CASSLSGAPETQYF. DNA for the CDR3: TGTGCCAGCAGTCTTAGCGGGGCCCCAGAGACCCAGTACTTC.

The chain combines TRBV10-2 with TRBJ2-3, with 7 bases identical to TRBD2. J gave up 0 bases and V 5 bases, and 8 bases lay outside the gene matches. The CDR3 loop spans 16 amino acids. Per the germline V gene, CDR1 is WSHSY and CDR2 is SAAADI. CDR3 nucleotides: TGCGCCAGCAGTCCCCTGACTAGCCTGAGCACAGATACGCAGTATTTT. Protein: CASSPLTSLSTDTQYF.

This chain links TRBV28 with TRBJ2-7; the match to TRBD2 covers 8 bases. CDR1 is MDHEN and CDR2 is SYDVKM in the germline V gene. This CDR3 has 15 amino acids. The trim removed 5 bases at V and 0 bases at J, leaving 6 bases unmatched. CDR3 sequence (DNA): TGTGCCAGCAGTCCGGCCAGCGGGGGCTCCTACGAGCAGTACTTC. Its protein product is CASSPASGGSYEQYF.

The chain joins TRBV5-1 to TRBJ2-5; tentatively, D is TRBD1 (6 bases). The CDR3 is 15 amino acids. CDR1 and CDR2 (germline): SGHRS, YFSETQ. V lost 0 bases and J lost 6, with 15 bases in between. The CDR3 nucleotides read TGCGCCAGCAGCTTGGTGGCAGGGGAAGAGAAGACCCAGTACTTC. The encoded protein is CASSLVAGEEKTQYF.